This is a list of T cell receptor beta chains from one sample in a study of shared clonotypes between healthy human individuals. Repertoires were generated with immunoSEQ multiplex PCR, while TCRdb's copy carries only in-frame clones and drops some. The top ten hold less than 0.25% of the sample, which has about 800,000 clones, roughly 96% seen once. Sequencing input: naive CD8+ T cells sorted from blood. The receptors shown here come from a man aged 25 to 40 in good health. The CDR3 runs from the conserved cysteine through the conserved F or W. The D gene is left open where the match is weak. Clone sizes are given selectively: once, few, many, or a class where the clone is expanded.

>TRBJ1-2|NA|NA|TRBV10-3
TGTGCCATCAGTGACCCGACGGTGATTATTGGTTACTATGGCTACACCTTC
CAISDPTVIIGYYGYTF
>TRBJ2-7|NA|TRBD1|TRBV27
TGTGCCAGCAGTTCCGCCGGGACAGTATACGAGCAGTACTTC
CASSSAGTVYEQYF
>TRBJ2-7|NA|NA|TRBV14
TGTGCCAGCAGCCAAGGCGTACAGCGATCCTCCTACGAGCAGTACTTC
CASSQGVQRSSYEQYF
>TRBJ2-1|NA|NA|TRBV27
TGTGCCAGCAGTCCGGGACTCTACAATGAGCAGTTCTTC
CASSPGLYNEQFF
>TRBJ2-2|NA|NA|TRBV2
TGTGCCAGCAGTGAATTGGTGGAGAACACCGGGGAGCTGTTTTTT
CASSELVENTGELFF
>TRBJ1-1|NA|NA|TRBV28
TGTGCCAGCAGCCCATTGTTCAGGGTCGCTGAAGCTTTCTTT
CASSPLFRVAEAFF
>TRBJ1-2|NA|NA|TRBV11-1
TGTGAGGGCTATGGCTACACCTTC
CEGYGYTF
>TRBJ1-1|NA|TRBD1|TRBV7-7
TGTGCTAGCAGCCCGGGACAGGGTTTTGAAGCTTTCTTT
CASSPGQGFEAFF
>TRBJ1-2|NA|NA|TRBV6-5
TGTGCCAGCAGTTACTCGACCGGGAACTATGGCTACACCTTC
CASSYSTGNYGYTF
>TRBJ2-5|NA|TRBD2|TRBV7-9
TGTGCCAGCAGCTACGGGGGACTAGCGGGAGAGACCCAGTACTTC
CASSYGGLAGETQYF
>TRBJ2-1|NA|TRBD2|TRBV11-1
TGTGCCAGCAGGTTTAGCGGGAGCTCCTACAATGAGCAGTTCTTC
CASRFSGSSYNEQFF
>TRBJ1-1|NA|NA|TRBV6-1
TGTGCCAGCAGTGAAGCGCTTATCGTCCTGGGGAACACTGAAGCTTTCTTT
CASSEALIVLGNTEAFF
>TRBJ2-7|NA|TRBD2|TRBV2
TGTGCCAGCAGTGATCCCGGGACTAGCGACGACGAGCAGTACTTC
CASSDPGTSDDEQYF
>TRBJ2-3|NA|NA|TRBV21-1
TGTGCCAGCAGCAATAAAAAGGGGTCTCGGGTCCCAGATACGCAGTATTTT
CASSNKKGSRVPDTQYF
>TRBJ1-2|NA|TRBD1|TRBV27
TGTGCCAGCGGGACAGCCTATGGCTACACCTTC
CASGTAYGYTF
>TRBJ1-5|NA|NA|TRBV25-1
TGTGCCAGCAGCGAAACAGGGCTGGGCAATCAGCCCCAGCATTTT
CASSETGLGNQPQHF
>TRBJ1-5|NA|NA|TRBV28
TGTGCCAGCAGTTTTAGTCAGCCCCAGCATTTT
CASSFSQPQHF
>TRBJ2-1|NA|NA|TRBV5-4
TGTGCCAGCAGCTTGAGGACCGGCCAACGGGAGTTCTTC
CASSLRTGQREFF
>TRBJ1-1|NA|NA|TRBV2
TGTGCCAGCAGTGAAGCGCTTGGACAGTTGAACACTGAAGCTTTCTTT
CASSEALGQLNTEAFF
>TRBJ2-7|once|TRBD1|TRBV7-9
TGTGCCAGCAGCTATCCGGGACAGGGGCGTCACGAGCAGTACTTC
CASSYPGQGRHEQYF
>TRBJ2-3|once|TRBD2|TRBV5-1
TGCGCCAGCAGTCAACGCGGCGGGAGCAGCACAGATACGCAGTATTTT
CASSQRGGSSTDTQYF
>TRBJ2-7|NA|TRBD2|TRBV10-1
TGCGCCAGCAGTGAGTTGGCTAGCGGGGACTACGAGCAGTACTTC
CASSELASGDYEQYF
>TRBJ2-5|NA|TRBD1|TRBV6-6
TGTGCCAGCAGTTACTTGGGACAGGGTGAGACCCAGTACTTC
CASSYLGQGETQYF
>TRBJ2-1|NA|NA|TRBV10-2
TGCGCCAGCAGTGCTTTAACGGGGTTGGACAATGAGCAGTTCTTC
CASSALTGLDNEQFF
>TRBJ1-1|once|NA|TRBV4-2
TGTGCCAGCAGCCAAGAGGCAATGAACACTGAAGCTTTCTTT
CASSQEAMNTEAFF
>TRBJ2-5|NA|TRBD2|TRBV11-2
TGTGCCAGCAGCCGGGACTATGGGGAGACCCAGTACTTC
CASSRDYGETQYF
>TRBJ1-5|NA|NA|TRBV7-9
TGTGCCAGCAGCTCCCGGTACGACTGGCCCCAGCATTTT
CASSSRYDWPQHF
>TRBJ2-1|once|TRBD1|TRBV5-1
TGCGCCAGCAGCTTGGCCCCGGACAGGGCCTCCTACAATGAGCAGTTCTTC
CASSLAPDRASYNEQFF